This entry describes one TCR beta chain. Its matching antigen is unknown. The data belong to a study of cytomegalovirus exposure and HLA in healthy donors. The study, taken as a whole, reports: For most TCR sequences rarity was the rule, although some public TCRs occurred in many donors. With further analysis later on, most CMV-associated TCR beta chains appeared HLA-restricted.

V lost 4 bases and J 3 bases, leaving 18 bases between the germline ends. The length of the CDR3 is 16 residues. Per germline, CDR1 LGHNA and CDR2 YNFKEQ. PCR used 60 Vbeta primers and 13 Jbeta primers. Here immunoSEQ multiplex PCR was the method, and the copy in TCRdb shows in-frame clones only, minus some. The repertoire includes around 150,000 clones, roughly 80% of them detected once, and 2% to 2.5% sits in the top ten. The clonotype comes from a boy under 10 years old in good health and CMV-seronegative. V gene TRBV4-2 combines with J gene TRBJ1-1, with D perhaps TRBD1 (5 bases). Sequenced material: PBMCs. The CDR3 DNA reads TGTGCCAGCAGCCCGCGAATGTTACCGGGGGACACTGAAGCTTTCTTT. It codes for CASSPRMLPGDTEAFF.